This T cell receptor beta chain appears in the sequencing data of a study of blood T cell repertoires in COVID-19. The study drew participants aged roughly 18 to 95 years from some 25 US areas. How the authors handled the data: Amplification from reference gene primers served as the basis for estimated nucleated cell counts. Some clones are missing from TCRdb's copy, which holds only in-frame ones; the method was immunoSEQ multiplex PCR. D and trimming were read from the DNA, whereas the V and J calls and clone size are those reported in that table. Of around 270,000 clones in the sample, 88% were seen once. The CDR3 has 13 amino acids. Deletions cut 6 bases from V and 5 bases from J, with 10 bases between. The germline V gene has CDR1 SGHAT and CDR2 FQDESV (reference sequence).

The gene calls are TRBV11-1 and TRBJ2-2; D may be TRBD2 (6 bases). This sequence originates from a woman aged 40 to 55 who had been exposed to COVID-19. The sample consisted of PBMCs or T cells enriched from blood (not recorded which). The CDR3 coding sequence is TGTGCCAGCAGAGATCGGGGGACCGGGGAGCTGTTTTTT. Protein sequence: CASRDRGTGELFF.